These 17 T cell receptor beta chains share one sample of origin, sequenced in a study of CD8 T cells in ankylosing spondylitis. TCRdb reprocessed the 5' RACE reads via MiXCR and lists one record per CDR3 protein. Seen here are 150,000 to 200,000 distinct CDR3 sequences, 10% to 15% observed once, and the top ten hold approximately 11%. The sequenced sample was blood, either unsorted or a sorted T cell fraction (not recorded which). The receptors were sampled from a female donor with ankylosing spondylitis or in good health (not recorded which).

This clonotype showed up many times. The chain combines TRBV20-1 with TRBJ2-1, with 11 bases that match TRBD2. From germline, CDR1 is DFQATT and CDR2 SNEGSKA (reference sequence). The CDR3 loop spans 13 amino acids. V lost 5 bases, J lost 7 bases, and 4 bases stayed unmatched. For the CDR3, the DNA is TGCAGTGCTTTACGGACTAGCGGGAATGAGCAGTTCTTC. Translating it yields CSALRTSGNEQFF.

The chain uses TRBV20-1 and TRBJ2-3; TRBD1 is a possible D gene (6 bases). The V gene lost 0 bases and the J gene lost 1 base, with 11 bases spanning the gap. Germline CDR1 and CDR2: DFQATT and SNEGSKA (reference sequence). The CDR3 has 15 residues. This CDR3 reads CSARDLHRGTDTQYF. The CDR3 DNA reads as TGCAGTGCTAGAGATCTCCACAGGGGCACAGATACGCAGTATTTT.

This clonotype was detected ten times or more. This chain joins TRBV7-2 and TRBJ2-7; 9 bases line up with TRBD1. The ends lost 6 bases at V and 3 bases at J; junction bases unmatched: 9. CDR1 and CDR2 (germline): SGHTA, FQGNSA. The CDR3 sequence is 15 residues long. The CDR3 region has the DNA TGTGCCAGCAGTTCGACAGGGGGTTCGTACTACGAGCAGTACTTC. Amino acid sequence: CASSSTGGSYYEQYF.

In its sample, this clonotype was seen a few times. The V and J genes are TRBV9 and TRBJ2-2, with D possibly matching TRBD1 (5 bases). This CDR3 is 17 amino acids long. V shed 3 bases and J shed 4 bases, with 19 bases lying between them. CDR1 and CDR2 from the germline V gene are SGDLS and YYNGEE. The CDR3 DNA reads as TGTGCCAGCAGCGCGCCCGGTCGGGTGGGGCTCACCGGGGAGCTGTTTTTT. Protein: CASSAPGRVGLTGELFF.

This chain uses TRBV12-3 or TRBV12-4 with TRBJ2-1, with D possibly being TRBD2 (6 bases). Trimming shortened V by 2 bases and J by 9 bases, and 26 bases separated the two germline ends. CDR3 length: 18 amino acids. This CDR3 is CASSLWNLANSPGGEQFF. The CDR3 nucleotides are TGTGCCAGCAGTTTATGGAATCTAGCGAACTCCCCCGGCGGTGAGCAGTTCTTC.

This chain joins TRBV7-9 and TRBJ1-5; possible D gene TRBD1, 5 bases. Germline loops: CDR1 SEHNR, CDR2 FQNEAQ (reference sequence). The CDR3 sequence is 16 residues long. Trimming removed 4 bases at V and 7 bases at J, with 20 bases between. The CDR3 reads CASSSSGWQGRQPQHF. DNA of the CDR3: TGTGCCAGCAGCTCGTCGGGGTGGCAGGGCCGACAGCCCCAGCATTTT. The variable domain in full, completed from reference TRBV7-9 and TRBJ1-5, reads DTGVSQNPRHKITKRGQNVTFRCDPISEHNRLYWYRQTLGQGPEFLTYFQNEAQLEKSRLLSDRFSAERPKGSFSTLEIQRTEQGDSAMYLCASSSSGWQGRQPQHFGDGTRLSIL.

In this sample, this clonotype turned up many times. V is TRBV6-2 or TRBV6-3 and J is TRBJ2-3; 12 bases map to TRBD2. CDR3 length: 13 residues. Germline V lookup: CDR1 MNHEY, CDR2 SVGEGT. Trimming cost V 6 bases and J 5 bases; bases outside gene matches: 0. The CDR3 DNA is TGTGCCAGCAGACTAGCGGGAGGAGATACGCAGTATTTT. This translates into CASRLAGGDTQYF.

This clonotype was detected many times. The rearrangement joins TRBV5-6 to TRBJ2-1; 10 bases are a match to TRBD1. CDR1 and CDR2 (germline): SGHDT, YYEEEE. The CDR3 contains 15 residues. V was pared by 4 bases and J by 9 bases, with 10 bases of the junction left unmatched. CDR3 sequence reads: CASSPRQGAMGEQFF. DNA for the CDR3: TGTGCCAGCAGCCCCCGACAGGGGGCTATGGGTGAGCAGTTCTTC.

The chain combines TRBV10-3 with TRBJ1-6; no definite D call. V was cut by 3 bases and J by 7 bases, with 4 bases left in between. The CDR3 totals 12 residues. Germline CDR1 is ENHRY and CDR2 is SYGVKD. The CDR3 protein is CAISEGNSPLHF. The CDR3 bases are TGTGCCATCAGTGAAGGGAATTCACCCCTCCACTTT.

This clonotype was detected many times. V is TRBV5-1 and J is TRBJ1-1; a weak D match, TRBD1 (5 bases). CDR1 and CDR2 (germline): SGHRS, YFSETQ. The V and J ends lost 5 bases and 6 bases respectively, with 17 bases between them. The CDR3 runs 14 residues. The chain's CDR3 is CASRASGSWPEAFF. The CDR3 bases are TGCGCCAGCAGGGCCTCAGGGTCTTGGCCTGAAGCTTTCTTT.

In its sample, this clonotype was seen many times. The CDR3 nucleotides read TGCAGTGCTGGATTAGCAAGAGATACGCAGTATTTT. It is translated as CSAGLARDTQYF. This sequence joins TRBV20-1 and TRBJ2-3; no definite D call. Germline CDR1 DFQATT, CDR2 SNEGSKA (reference sequence). CDR3 length: 12 amino acids. V lost 5 bases to trimming and J lost 5 bases, with 11 bases between them.

The chain recombines TRBV24-1 with TRBJ2-1; TRBD2 matches at 12 bases. The germline V gene encodes CDR1 KGHDR and CDR2 SFDVKD. The V gene end was trimmed by 1 base and the J gene end by 10 bases; junction bases not matched to a gene: 7. CDR3 length: 16 residues. In nucleotides, the CDR3 is TGTGCCACCAGTGATTTTCTAGCGGGAGGGCCTGGCGAGCAGTTCTTC. Encoded protein: CATSDFLAGGPGEQFF.

This clonotype showed up just a few times. V is TRBV6-4 and J is TRBJ2-2, with TRBD1 as a possible D gene (5 bases). V was pared by 3 bases and J by 1 base, with 6 bases between. This CDR3 contains 14 residues. Per germline, CDR1 MRHNA and CDR2 SNTAGT. CDR3 region: CASSEGQNTGELFF. The CDR3 DNA sequence: TGTGCCAGCAGTGAAGGACAGAACACCGGGGAGCTGTTTTTT.

This clonotype has a count of ten or more. The chain has TRBV12-3 or TRBV12-4 and TRBJ2-1, with D possibly called TRBD1 or TRBD2 (6 bases each). Deletions cut 7 bases from V and 9 bases from J, with 19 bases between. There are 14 residues in the CDR3. Written as DNA, the CDR3 is TGTGCCAGCACTTCGGGGGCGCTTCGTATTGAGCAGTTCTTC. Amino acids: CASTSGALRIEQFF.

CDR3 in amino acids: CASTIGQAAYGYTF. In DNA form, the CDR3 reads TGTGCCAGTACGATCGGACAGGCGGCATATGGCTACACCTTC. This chain uses TRBV19 with TRBJ1-2; 7 bases fit TRBD1. This CDR3 has 14 amino acids. Germline assignment: CDR1 LNHDA and CDR2 SQIVND (reference sequence). Trimming removed 7 bases from V and 5 bases from J; junction bases left unmatched: 10.

For this clonotype: Given a much more abundant clone one base away, this may be a read error. This chain connects TRBV29-1 to TRBJ2-7, with unresolved D. CDR1 and CDR2 (germline): SQVTM, ANQGSEA. The CDR3 contains 14 residues. The V and J ends lost 4 bases and 1 base respectively, with 14 bases between them. CDR3 in amino acids: CSVAGSKRSYEQYF. The CDR3, as DNA: TGCAGCGTTGCCGGGTCAAAGCGTTCCTACGAGCAGTACTTC.

The sample holds many counts of this clonotype. The CDR3, as DNA: TGCGCCAGCAGCTCCTCGAGCACGCTGCGGAACACTGAAGCTTTCTTT. Its translation: CASSSSSTLRNTEAFF. The rearrangement uses TRBV5-1 and TRBJ1-1; D remains ambiguous. The CDR3 is made up of 16 amino acids. Per germline, CDR1 SGHRS and CDR2 YFSETQ. The V and J ends lost 3 bases and 1 base respectively, with 16 bases between them.